This T cell receptor (beta chain) was captured by sequencing in a study of blood T cell repertoires in COVID-19. V shed 6 bases, J shed 6 bases, and the junction held 7 bases outside the gene matches. CDR3 length: 14 amino acids. Germline V lookup: CDR1 SGHAT, CDR2 FQNNGV. Original methodology: How many nucleated cells were present was estimated from reference gene primer amplification. Data came from immunoSEQ multiplex PCR; TCRdb stores just in-frame clones and leaves some out. For V, J and clone size, that table is used; D and trimming come from the DNA. The sample includes about 280,000 clones, approximately 90% seen only once; the top ten take about 4%.

The receptor's source is a woman in her twenties or thirties with acute COVID-19. The chain couples TRBV11-2 to TRBJ1-5; 8 nucleotides match TRBD1. The sample was PBMCs or T cells enriched from blood (not recorded which). The CDR3 loop reads CASSYGQGGQPQHF. The CDR3 nucleotides read TGTGCCAGCAGTTATGGACAGGGCGGTCAGCCCCAGCATTTT. Variable domain in full (rest from reference TRBV11-2 and TRBJ1-5): EAGVAQSPRYKIIEKRQSVAFWCNPISGHATLYWYQQILGQGPKLLIQFQNNGVVDDSQLPKDRFSAERLKGVDSTLKIQPAKLEDSAVYLCASSYGQGGQPQHFGDGTRLSIL.